The clone carrying this TCR beta chain has just a few counts. Its antigen is currently unknown. Naive CD4+ T cells were purified with Tregs depleted by CD25. Whole-study results and caveats: The larger-cohort validation was restricted to a single TCR beta V-J rearrangement rather than whole repertoires. Tumor Tregs overlapped most with tumor, then blood, naive CD4+ cells.

After constant-region reverse-primer amplification, full-length variable regions underwent semi-nested PCR with Nested Universal Primer A. TCRdb independently ran MiXCR on the 5' RACE reads; one entry per CDR3 protein. In the table there are about 53,000 distinct CDR3 sequences, around 25% of which are singletons. The material sequenced was tumor-infiltrating naive CD4+ T cells sorted from the breast tumor. Documented subset: naive CD4+ T cells, CD4+CD45RA+CD25-. This TCR derives from a female donor with breast cancer.

The CDR3 spells CASSLGQLNTEAFF. In DNA form, the CDR3 reads TGTGCCAGCAGCCTGGGACAGTTGAACACTGAAGCTTTCTTT. The genes are TRBV7-8 and TRBJ1-1, with 7 bases matching TRBD1. Unmatched junction bases numbered 3, after V lost 5 bases and J lost 0 bases. Germline-derived CDR1 and CDR2 are SGHVS and FQNEAQ. The CDR3 extends over 14 amino acids.